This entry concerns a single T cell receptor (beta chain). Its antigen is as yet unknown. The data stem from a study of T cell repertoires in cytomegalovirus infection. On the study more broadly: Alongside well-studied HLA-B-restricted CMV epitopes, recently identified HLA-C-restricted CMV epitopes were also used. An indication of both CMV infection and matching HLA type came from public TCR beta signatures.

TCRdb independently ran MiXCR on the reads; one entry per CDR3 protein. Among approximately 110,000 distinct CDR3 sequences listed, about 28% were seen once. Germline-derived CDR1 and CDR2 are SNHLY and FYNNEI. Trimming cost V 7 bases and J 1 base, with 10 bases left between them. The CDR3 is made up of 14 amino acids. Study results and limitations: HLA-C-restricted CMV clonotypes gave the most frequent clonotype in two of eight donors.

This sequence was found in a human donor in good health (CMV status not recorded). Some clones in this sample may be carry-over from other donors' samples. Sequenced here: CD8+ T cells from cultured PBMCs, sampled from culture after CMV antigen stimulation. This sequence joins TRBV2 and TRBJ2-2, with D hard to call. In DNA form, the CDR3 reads TGTGCCAGCAATCCCCCCCAGAACACCGGGGAGCTGTTTTTT. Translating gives CASNPPQNTGELFF.